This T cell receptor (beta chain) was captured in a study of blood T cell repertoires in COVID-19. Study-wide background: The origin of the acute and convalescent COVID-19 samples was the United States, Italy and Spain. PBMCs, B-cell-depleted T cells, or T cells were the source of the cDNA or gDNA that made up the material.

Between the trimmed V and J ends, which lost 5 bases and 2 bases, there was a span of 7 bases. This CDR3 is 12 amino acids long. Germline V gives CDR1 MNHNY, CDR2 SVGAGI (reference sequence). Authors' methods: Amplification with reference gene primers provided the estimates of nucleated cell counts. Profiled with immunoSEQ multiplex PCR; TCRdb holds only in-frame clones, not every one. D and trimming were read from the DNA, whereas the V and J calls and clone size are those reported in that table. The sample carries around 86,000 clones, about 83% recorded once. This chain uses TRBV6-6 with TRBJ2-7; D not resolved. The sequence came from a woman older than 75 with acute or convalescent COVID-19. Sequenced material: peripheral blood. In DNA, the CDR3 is TGTGCCAGCAGTACCCCTACCTACGAGCAGTACTTC. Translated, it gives CASSTPTYEQYF.